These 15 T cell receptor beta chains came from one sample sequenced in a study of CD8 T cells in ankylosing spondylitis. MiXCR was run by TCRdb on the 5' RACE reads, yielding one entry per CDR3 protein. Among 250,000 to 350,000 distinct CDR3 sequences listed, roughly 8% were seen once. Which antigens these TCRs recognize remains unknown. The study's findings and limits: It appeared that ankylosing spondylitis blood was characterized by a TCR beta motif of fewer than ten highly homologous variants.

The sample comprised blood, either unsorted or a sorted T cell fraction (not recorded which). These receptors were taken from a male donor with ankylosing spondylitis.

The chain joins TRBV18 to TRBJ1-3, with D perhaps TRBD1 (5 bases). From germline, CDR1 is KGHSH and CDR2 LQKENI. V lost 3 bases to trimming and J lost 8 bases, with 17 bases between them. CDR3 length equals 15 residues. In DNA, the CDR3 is TGTGCCAGCTCACCCAAAACACGGGACTCCTACACCATATATTTT. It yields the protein CASSPKTRDSYTIYF.

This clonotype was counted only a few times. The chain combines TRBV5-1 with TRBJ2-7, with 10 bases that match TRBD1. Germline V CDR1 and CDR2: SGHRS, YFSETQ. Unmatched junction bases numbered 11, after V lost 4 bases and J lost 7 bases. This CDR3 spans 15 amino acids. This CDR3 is CASSQNAGTGVEQYF. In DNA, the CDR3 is TGCGCCAGCAGCCAAAACGCCGGGACAGGGGTTGAGCAGTACTTC.

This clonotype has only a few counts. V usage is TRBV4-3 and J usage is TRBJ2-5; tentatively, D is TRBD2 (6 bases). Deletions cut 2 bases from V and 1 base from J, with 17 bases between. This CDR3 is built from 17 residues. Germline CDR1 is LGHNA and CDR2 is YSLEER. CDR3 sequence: CASSQSGVAETQETQYF. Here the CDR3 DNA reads TGCGCCAGCAGCCAATCGGGGGTAGCGGAAACCCAAGAGACCCAGTACTTC.

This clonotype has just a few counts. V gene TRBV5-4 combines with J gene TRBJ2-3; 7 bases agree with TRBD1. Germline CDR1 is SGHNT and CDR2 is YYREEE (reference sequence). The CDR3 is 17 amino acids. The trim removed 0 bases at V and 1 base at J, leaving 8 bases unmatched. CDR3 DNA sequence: TGTGCCAGCAGCTTGGAGGGGGCGGGCCGGGGCACAGATACGCAGTATTTT. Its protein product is CASSLEGAGRGTDTQYF.

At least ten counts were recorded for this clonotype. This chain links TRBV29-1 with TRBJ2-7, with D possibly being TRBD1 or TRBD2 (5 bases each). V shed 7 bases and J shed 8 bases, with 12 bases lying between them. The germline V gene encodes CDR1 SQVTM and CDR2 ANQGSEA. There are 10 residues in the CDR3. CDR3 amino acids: CSARGGKQYF. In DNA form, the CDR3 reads TGCAGCGCCCGTGGGGGAAAGCAGTACTTC.

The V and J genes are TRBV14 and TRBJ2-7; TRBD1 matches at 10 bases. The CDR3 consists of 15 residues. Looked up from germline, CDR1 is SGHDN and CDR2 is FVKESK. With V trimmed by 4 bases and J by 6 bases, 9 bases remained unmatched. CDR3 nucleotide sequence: TGTGCCAGCAGCCGCCCCGGGACAGGGGACCTCGAGCAGTACTTC. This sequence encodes CASSRPGTGDLEQYF.

The CDR3 DNA reads as TGTGCCAGCAGCTTCGGGACTAGCAGGCACTACGAGCAGTACTTC. Amino acids: CASSFGTSRHYEQYF. The V call is TRBV7-2, the J call TRBJ2-7; 9 bases are shared with TRBD2. Germline lookup yields CDR1 SGHTA and CDR2 FQGNSA. With 3 bases clipped from V and 3 bases from J, the junction kept 6 bases outside the gene matches. The length of the CDR3 is 15 residues.

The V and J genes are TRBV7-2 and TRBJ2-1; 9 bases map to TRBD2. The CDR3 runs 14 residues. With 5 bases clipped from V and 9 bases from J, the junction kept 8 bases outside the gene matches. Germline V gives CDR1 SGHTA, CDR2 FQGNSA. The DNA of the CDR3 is TGTGCCAGCAGCCGGGCGGGAGGGGTGGCTGAGCAGTTCTTC. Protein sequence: CASSRAGGVAEQFF.

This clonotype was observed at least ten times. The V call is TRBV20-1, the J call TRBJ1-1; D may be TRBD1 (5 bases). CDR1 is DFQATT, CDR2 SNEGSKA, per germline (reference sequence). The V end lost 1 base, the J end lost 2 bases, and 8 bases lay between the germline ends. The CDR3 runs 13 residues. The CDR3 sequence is CSARVDTNTEAFF. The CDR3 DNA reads TGCAGTGCTAGAGTGGACACAAACACTGAAGCTTTCTTT.

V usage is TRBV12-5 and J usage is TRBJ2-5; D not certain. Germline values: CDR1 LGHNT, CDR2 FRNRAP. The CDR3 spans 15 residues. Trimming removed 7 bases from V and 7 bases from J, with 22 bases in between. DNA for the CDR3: TGTGCTAGTGCCGACTCTTCCCTCGGCGTGCGGACCCAGTACTTC. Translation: CASADSSLGVRTQYF.

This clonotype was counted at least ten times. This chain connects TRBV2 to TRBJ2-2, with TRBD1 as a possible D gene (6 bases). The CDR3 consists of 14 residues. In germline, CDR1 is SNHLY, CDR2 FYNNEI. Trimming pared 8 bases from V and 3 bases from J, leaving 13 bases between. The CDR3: CASLTGAYTGELFF. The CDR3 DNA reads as TGTGCCAGCTTGACAGGTGCCTACACCGGGGAGCTGTTTTTT.

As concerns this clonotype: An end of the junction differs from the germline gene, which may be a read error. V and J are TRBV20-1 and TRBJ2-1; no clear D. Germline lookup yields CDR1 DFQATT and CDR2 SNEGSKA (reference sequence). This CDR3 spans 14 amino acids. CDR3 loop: CSARGRAFGYEQFF. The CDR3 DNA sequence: TGCAGTGCGAGAGGAAGGGCGTTTGGCTATGAGCAGTTCTTC.

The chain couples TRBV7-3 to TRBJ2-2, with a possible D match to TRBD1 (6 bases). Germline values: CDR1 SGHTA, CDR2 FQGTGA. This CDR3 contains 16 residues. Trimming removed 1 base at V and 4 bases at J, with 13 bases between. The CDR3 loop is CASSLRSGATTGELFF. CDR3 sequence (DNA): TGTGCCAGCAGCTTAAGATCAGGGGCGACCACCGGGGAGCTGTTTTTT. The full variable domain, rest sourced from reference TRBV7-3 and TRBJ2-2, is GAGVSQTPSNKVTEKGKYVELRCDPISGHTALYWYRQSLGQGPEFLIYFQGTGAADDSGLPNDRFFAVRPEGSVSTLKIQRTERGDSAVYLCASSLRSGATTGELFFGEGSRLTVL.

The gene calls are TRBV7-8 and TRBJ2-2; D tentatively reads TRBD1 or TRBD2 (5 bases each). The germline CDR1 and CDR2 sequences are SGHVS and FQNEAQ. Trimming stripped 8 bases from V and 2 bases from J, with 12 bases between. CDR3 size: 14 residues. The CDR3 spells CASGGVGNTGELFF. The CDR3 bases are TGTGCCAGCGGGGGTGTGGGAAACACCGGGGAGCTGTTTTTT.

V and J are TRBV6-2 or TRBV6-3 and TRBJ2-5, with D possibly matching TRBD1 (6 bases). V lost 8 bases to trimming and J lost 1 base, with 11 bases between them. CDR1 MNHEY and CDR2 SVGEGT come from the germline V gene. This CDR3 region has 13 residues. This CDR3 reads CASRSDSQETQYF. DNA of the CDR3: TGTGCCAGCCGGTCGGACAGCCAAGAGACCCAGTACTTC.